The clone carrying this T cell receptor (beta chain) was recorded at least ten times. The antigen is not known. The sample originates from a study of breast tumors, draining lymph nodes, adjacent tissues. Germline CDR1 ENHRY, CDR2 SYGVKD. There are 13 residues in the CDR3. V was clipped by 6 bases and J by 7 bases; unmatched bases: 3. Study-wide results and limits: That most tumor T cells come from lymph nodes remained unproven.

TCRdb recomputed calls from the multiplex PCR reads with MiXCR, one row per CDR3 protein. The sample lists tens of thousands of distinct CDR3 sequences, roughly 29% occurring once. Samples came from axillary lymph nodes draining the breast cancer. The sample was axillary lymph node tissue. The J gene is TRBJ2-1, the V gene TRBV10-3; 10 nucleotides agree with TRBD2. The TCR comes from a female donor with breast cancer. Some clones in this sample may be carry-over from other donors' samples. Here the CDR3 DNA reads TGTGCCATCAGGGGGACTAGCGAAAATGAGCAGTTCTTC. Protein product: CAIRGTSENEQFF.